This paragraph reports one TCR beta chain. Generated by immunoSEQ multiplex PCR, the TCRdb table keeps only in-frame clones and is missing some. Seen here are 110,000 or so clones, roughly 82% observed once, and the top ten hold roughly 8.1%. This sample is part of a study of blood T cell repertoires in COVID-19. Background on the study: Italy, Spain and the United States were the sources of the convalescent and acute COVID-19 samples. PBMCs, B-cell-depleted T cells, or T cells provided the cDNA or gDNA that made up the material.

This CDR3 has 16 amino acids. Between the trimmed V and J ends, which lost 2 bases and 3 bases, there was a span of 14 bases. Looked up from germline, CDR1 is SGHTA and CDR2 is FQGTGA. V and J are TRBV7-3 and TRBJ1-3; D unresolved. This receptor was obtained from a woman in her thirties or forties with acute or convalescent COVID-19. The specimen was peripheral blood. The CDR3 region is CASSLAGAGSGNTIYF. The DNA for the CDR3 is TGTGCCAGCAGCTTAGCGGGCGCAGGAAGTGGAAACACCATATATTTT.